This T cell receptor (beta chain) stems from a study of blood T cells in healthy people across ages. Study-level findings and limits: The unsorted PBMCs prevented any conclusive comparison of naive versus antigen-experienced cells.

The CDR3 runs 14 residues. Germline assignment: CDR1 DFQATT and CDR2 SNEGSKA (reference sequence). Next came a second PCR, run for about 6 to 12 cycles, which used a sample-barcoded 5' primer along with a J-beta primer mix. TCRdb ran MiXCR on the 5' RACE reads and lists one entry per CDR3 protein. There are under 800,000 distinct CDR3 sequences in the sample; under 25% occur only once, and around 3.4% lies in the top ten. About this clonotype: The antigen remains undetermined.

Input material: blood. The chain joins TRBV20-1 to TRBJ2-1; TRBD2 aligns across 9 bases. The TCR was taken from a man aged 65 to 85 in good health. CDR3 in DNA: TGCAGCGCCCCCCTAGCGGGACTAAACAATGAGCAGTTCTTC. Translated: CSAPLAGLNNEQFF.